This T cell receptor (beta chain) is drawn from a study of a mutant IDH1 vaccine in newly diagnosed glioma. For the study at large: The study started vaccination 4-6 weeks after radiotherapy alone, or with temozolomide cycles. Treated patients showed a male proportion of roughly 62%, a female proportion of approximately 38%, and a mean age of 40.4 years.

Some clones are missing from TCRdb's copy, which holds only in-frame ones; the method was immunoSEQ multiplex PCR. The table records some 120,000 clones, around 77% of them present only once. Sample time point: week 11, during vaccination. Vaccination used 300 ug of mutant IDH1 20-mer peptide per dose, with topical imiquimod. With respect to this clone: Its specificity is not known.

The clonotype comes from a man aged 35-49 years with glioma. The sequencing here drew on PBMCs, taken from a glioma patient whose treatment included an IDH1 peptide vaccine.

The CDR3: CASSYTGTGTHEQYF. The CDR3 DNA sequence: TGTGCCAGCAGTTACACCGGGACAGGGACCCACGAGCAGTACTTC. This chain joins TRBV2 and TRBJ2-7; 9 nucleotides align to TRBD1. The CDR3 has 15 amino acids. Germline V gene lookup returns CDR1 SNHLY and CDR2 FYNNEI. Trimming removed 5 bases from V and 5 bases from J; junction bases left unmatched: 10.